Presented here are 8 T cell receptor beta chains from one specimen sequenced in a study of T-cell memory formation after mild COVID-19. One entry per CDR3 protein, called by TCRdb with MiXCR from the 5' RACE reads. Altogether roughly 120,000 distinct CDR3 sequences are present, about a fifth being singletons, with the ten largest covering around 41%. Material for sequencing was PBMCs or a T cell subset sorted from them (not recorded which). Receptor source: a man between 18 and 35 years old who had mild COVID-19 (a few samples of this study predate the infection). Cell type and time point are not known.

The gene calls are TRBV9 and TRBJ1-5; the D is unclear. Germline V gene data show CDR1 as SGDLS and CDR2 as YYNGEE. This CDR3 is 15 amino acids long. Deletions cut 4 bases from V and 4 bases from J, with 15 bases between. CDR3 in DNA: TGTGCCAGCAGCAGTGATACGGCAGCAAATCAGCCCCAGCATTTT. Protein product: CASSSDTAANQPQHF.

A word on this clonotype: An end of the junction differs from the germline gene, which may be a read error. V is TRBV3-1 and J is TRBJ2-7, with TRBD2 identical over 13 bases. The CDR3 length is 16 residues. The germline V gene encodes CDR1 LGHDT and CDR2 YNNKEL (reference sequence). DNA for the CDR3: TGTTCCAGCAGCCACTCCGAGGGACTAGCGGGGTTGGCGCAGTACTTC. Protein product: CSSSHSEGLAGLAQYF.

This clonotype appeared a few times. This CDR3 is missing its conserved last phenylalanine or tryptophan, likely due to a read error. It is unclear where the CDR3 begins or ends on the DNA, so no DNA is shown, and the CDR3 is as TCRdb lists it. This rearrangement joins TRBV29-1 to TRBJ2-3. CDR1 is SQVTM and CDR2 is ANQGSEA in the germline V gene. The CDR3 length is 9 residues, termini included. This CDR3 reads CSAVPEAVL.

This rearrangement joins TRBV29-1 to TRBJ2-4; D is possibly TRBD2 (6 bases). V lost 7 bases and J 1 base, leaving 17 bases between the germline ends. This CDR3 has 15 residues. Germline lookup yields CDR1 SQVTM and CDR2 ANQGSEA. CDR3 DNA sequence: TGCAGCGCTAACTTCGCGGGGCTTGCCAAAAACATTCAGTACTTC. This encodes CSANFAGLAKNIQYF.

This chain links TRBV3-1 with TRBJ1-2; D gene uncertain. The length of the CDR3 is 15 residues. Trimming cost V 0 bases and J 2 bases, with 10 bases left between them. The germline CDR1 and CDR2 sequences are LGHDT and YNNKEL (reference sequence). Here the CDR3 DNA reads TGTGCCAGCAGCCAAGATCTTTGGAACAACTATGGCTACACCTTC. Amino acids: CASSQDLWNNYGYTF.

V is TRBV19 and J is TRBJ2-3; 8 bases align to TRBD2. The CDR3 extends over 16 amino acids. The germline CDR1 and CDR2 sequences are LNHDA and SQIVND (reference sequence). V lost 7 bases and J lost 1; bases outside the gene matches: 10. CDR3 protein: CASTDWRGDGTDTQYF. The CDR3 nucleotides read TGTGCCAGTACCGATTGGCGGGGGGACGGCACAGATACGCAGTATTTT.

The chain uses TRBV20-1 and TRBJ2-5, with 9 bases matching TRBD1. CDR1 DFQATT and CDR2 SNEGSKA come from the germline V gene (reference sequence). The CDR3 length is 17 residues. The junction had 14 bases not matched to a gene; V was cut back by 2 bases and J by 4 bases. The CDR3 DNA sequence: TGCAGTGCTAGACCTCCGAGGATGGGACAGGGAGGAGAGACCCAGTACTTC. It encodes CSARPPRMGQGGETQYF.

This clonotype was counted only a few times. This chain connects TRBV12-3 or TRBV12-4 to TRBJ2-7; D is perhaps TRBD2 (5 bases). Deletions cut 3 bases from V and 6 bases from J, with 15 bases between. The CDR3 runs 14 residues. CDR3 amino acids: CASSFPSRFLEQYF. CDR3 DNA: TGTGCCAGCAGTTTTCCTAGCAGGTTCCTCGAGCAGTACTTC.